These 20 T cell receptor beta chains were all obtained from the same sample, sequenced in a study of T-cell reconstitution after alpha-beta-depleted transplantation in children. Library preparation (for TCRbeta) was performed with unique molecular identifiers. TCRdb independently ran MiXCR on the PCR reads; one entry per CDR3 protein. There are about 1,000,000 distinct CDR3 sequences in the sample; about 29% occur only once, and 28% lies in the top ten. The input for sequencing was PBMCs, mostly from graft donor cells, taken 360 days after TCRalphabeta/CD19-depleted stem cell transplant. These receptors were obtained from a boy younger than two who had a stem cell transplant for SCID, so the T cells may come from the graft donor.

This clonotype has only a few counts. The rearrangement joins TRBV9 to TRBJ2-6; D gene uncertain. V was clipped by 4 bases and J by 4 bases, with 9 bases between them. This CDR3 is 14 amino acids long. Germline CDR1 is SGDLS and CDR2 is YYNGEE. The CDR3 region is CASSPQRGANVLTF. CDR3 sequence (DNA): TGTGCCAGCAGCCCCCAAAGAGGGGCCAACGTCCTGACTTTC.

The chain uses TRBV9 and TRBJ2-7; D may match TRBD1 or TRBD2 (5 bases each). The V and J ends lost 2 bases and 0 bases respectively, with 12 bases between them. Germline CDR1 and CDR2: SGDLS and YYNGEE. CDR3 length: 15 amino acids. In DNA, the CDR3 is TGTGCCAGCAGCGTGGGGCGGGCCAACTCCTACGAGCAGTACTTC. It yields the protein CASSVGRANSYEQYF. The complete variable domain, with remaining parts taken from reference TRBV9 and TRBJ2-7, reads DSGVTQTPKHLITATGQRVTLRCSPRSGDLSVYWYQQSLDQGLQFLIQYYNGEERAKGNILERFSAQQFPDLHSELNLSSLELGDSALYFCASSVGRANSYEQYFGPGTRLTVT.

This clonotype was counted only a few times. This sequence joins TRBV4-2 and TRBJ2-1, with 10 bases lining up with TRBD1. The CDR3 spans 16 residues. V trimming: 1 base; J trimming: 6 bases; junction bases outside the gene matches: 6. The germline V gene encodes CDR1 LGHNA and CDR2 YNFKEQ. The CDR3 DNA reads as TGTGCCAGCAGCCAAGCCGGAGACAGGGGGCCCAATGAGCAGTTCTTC. Translating it yields CASSQAGDRGPNEQFF.

The chain joins TRBV20-1 to TRBJ2-1; D remains ambiguous. This CDR3 has 16 amino acids. The V and J ends lost 4 bases and 0 bases respectively, with 16 bases between them. Germline loops: CDR1 DFQATT, CDR2 SNEGSKA (reference sequence). The DNA for the CDR3 is TGCAGTGCTAACCCCTTCACTGGGTCCTCCTACAATGAGCAGTTCTTC. Translating gives CSANPFTGSSYNEQFF.

This clonotype was counted between two and nine times. This chain joins TRBV5-1 and TRBJ2-3, with TRBD2 identical over 9 bases. CDR3 length equals 15 residues. In germline, CDR1 is SGHRS, CDR2 YFSETQ. V was pared by 1 base and J by 4 bases, with 4 bases of the junction left unmatched. This CDR3 is CASSLSGGFPDTQYF. The DNA of the CDR3 is TGCGCCAGCAGCTTGAGCGGGGGGTTCCCAGATACGCAGTATTTT.

The chain has TRBV20-1 and TRBJ2-2; 12 bases are a match to TRBD2. The CDR3 covers 16 residues. From germline, CDR1 is DFQATT and CDR2 SNEGSKA (reference sequence). V shed 3 bases, J shed 1 base, and the junction held 3 bases outside the gene matches. The CDR3 region is CSARASGGVNTGELFF. As DNA, the CDR3 is TGCAGTGCTAGGGCTAGCGGGGGGGTGAACACCGGGGAGCTGTTTTTT.

In its sample, this clonotype was seen a few times. The chain links TRBV12-3 or TRBV12-4 to TRBJ1-1, with 11 bases matching TRBD1. Trimming removed 6 bases from V and 5 bases from J; junction bases left unmatched: 8. This CDR3 has 15 amino acids. Here the CDR3 DNA reads TGTGCCAGCAGCACCGGACAGGGGGCGGGAACTGAAGCTTTCTTT. This gives the protein CASSTGQGAGTEAFF.

This clonotype has a handful of counts. The chain uses TRBV7-6 and TRBJ1-6, with D maybe TRBD1 (6 bases). Trimming removed 6 bases from V and 7 bases from J, with 13 bases in between. This CDR3 contains 14 residues. Germline V gene lookup returns CDR1 SGHVS and CDR2 FNYEAQ. CDR3 protein: CASSQSTGNSPLHF. The DNA for the CDR3 is TGTGCCAGCAGTCAATCGACAGGCAATTCACCCCTCCACTTT.

The chain has TRBV6-1 and TRBJ2-5; 10 bases are shared with TRBD2. This CDR3 spans 17 amino acids. From germline, CDR1 is MNHNS and CDR2 SASEGT. V dropped 4 bases and J dropped 0; count of bases not matched to a gene: 8. The CDR3, as DNA: TGTGCCAGCAGTGCCCTTGGACTAGCGGCGTACCAAGAGACCCAGTACTTC. Encoded protein: CASSALGLAAYQETQYF.

The chain carries TRBV11-1 and TRBJ2-6; D call uncertain. Trimming stripped 8 bases from V and 2 bases from J, with 22 bases between. From germline, CDR1 is SGHAT and CDR2 FQDESV (reference sequence). The CDR3 consists of 18 residues. The CDR3: CASDSLTRGNAGANVLTF. The CDR3 bases are TGTGCCAGCGACTCCTTAACACGTGGGAATGCTGGGGCCAACGTCCTGACTTTC.

V gene TRBV29-1 combines with J gene TRBJ2-1; unclear D gene. CDR3 length equals 12 residues. The V and J ends lost 6 bases and 8 bases respectively, with 14 bases between them. The germline CDR1 and CDR2 sequences are SQVTM and ANQGSEA. The CDR3, as DNA: TGCAGCGTATGGCTATTAGGCTATGAGCAGTTCTTC. Encoded protein: CSVWLLGYEQFF.

In its sample, this clonotype was seen a few times. The chain carries TRBV5-1 and TRBJ2-3, with D maybe TRBD2 (6 bases). Trimming stripped 0 bases from V and 7 bases from J, with 12 bases between. Germline loops: CDR1 SGHRS, CDR2 YFSETQ. The CDR3 contains 14 residues. The CDR3 DNA sequence: TGCGCCAGCAGCTTGGTGGGGCTAGCGAATACGCAGTATTTT. Residues: CASSLVGLANTQYF.

This clonotype was recorded many times. This chain connects TRBV18 to TRBJ2-7; 8 positions match TRBD1. Germline values: CDR1 KGHSH, CDR2 LQKENI. Losses at the gene ends were 6 bases for V and 3 bases for J; bases not matched to a gene: 4. The CDR3 consists of 13 residues. CDR3 in amino acids: CASSGQGIYEQYF. DNA for the CDR3: TGTGCCAGCTCCGGACAGGGTATCTACGAGCAGTACTTC.

The chain uses TRBV12-3 or TRBV12-4 and TRBJ2-1; D is possibly TRBD2 (6 bases). This CDR3 is built from 15 residues. The ends were cut back, 2 bases at V and 5 bases at J, with 13 bases in the middle. The CDR3 protein is CASSLISGLNNEQFF. The CDR3 DNA reads TGTGCCAGCAGTTTAATCAGCGGGCTAAACAATGAGCAGTTCTTC.

The chain is built from TRBV7-2 and TRBJ1-2, with a weak D call TRBD1 (6 bases). Germline V gives CDR1 SGHTA, CDR2 FQGNSA. Trimming took off 1 base at V and 6 bases at J, with 12 bases between the two ends. CDR3 length equals 14 residues. The CDR3 nucleotides are TGTGCCAGCAGCTTAGATTCCGGGGGCGATGGCTACACCTTC. Translated: CASSLDSGGDGYTF.

This clonotype was counted a few times. The chain couples TRBV12-3 or TRBV12-4 to TRBJ2-1, with 8 bases lining up with TRBD2. The length of the CDR3 is 17 residues. The V gene end was trimmed by 2 bases and the J gene end by 6 bases; junction bases not matched to a gene: 12. DNA for the CDR3: TGTGCCAGCAGTTTACCCCTAGGTAGCGGGGCTGGCAATGAGCAGTTCTTC. It codes for CASSLPLGSGAGNEQFF.

The chain links TRBV5-1 to TRBJ2-6; no clear D gene. V lost 6 bases to trimming and J lost 4 bases, with 11 bases between them. CDR1 and CDR2 (germline): SGHRS, YFSETQ. The CDR3 has 14 residues. The CDR3 region is CASIWALGANVLTF. The CDR3 DNA is TGCGCCAGCATCTGGGCCCTGGGGGCCAACGTCCTGACTTTC.

This clonotype was detected a few times. The rearrangement links TRBV12-3 or TRBV12-4 to TRBJ2-5; D is possibly TRBD1 (6 bases). Trimming pared 0 bases from V and 5 bases from J, leaving 10 bases between. CDR3 size: 14 residues. The CDR3 region has the DNA TGTGCCAGCAGTTTAGCGCTCAGGGGTGAGACCCAGTACTTC. Translation: CASSLALRGETQYF.

This chain uses TRBV20-1 with TRBJ2-3, with D hard to call. This CDR3 contains 11 residues. Germline CDR1 is DFQATT and CDR2 is SNEGSKA (reference sequence). The V gene lost 3 bases and the J gene lost 8 bases, with 9 bases spanning the gap. The CDR3 coding sequence is TGCAGTGCTAGGGCACGGCCTACGCAGTATTTT. Its translation is CSARARPTQYF.

The gene calls are TRBV20-1 and TRBJ1-5; no firm D call. The ends were cut back, 6 bases at V and 2 bases at J, with 8 bases in the middle. CDR1 is DFQATT and CDR2 is SNEGSKA in the germline V gene (reference sequence). There are 12 residues in the CDR3. The CDR3 DNA reads TGCAGTGCCGGAAGGGGCAATCAGCCCCAGCATTTT. This translates into CSAGRGNQPQHF.